What follows are 14 T cell receptor beta chains derived from one specimen sequenced in a study of CD8 T cells in Susac syndrome. Random hexamers were used to reverse transcribe roughly 0.5 to 1 ug of RNA. TCRdb itself ran the immunoSEQ multiplex PCR reads through MiXCR, one entry per CDR3 protein. The sample carries 130,000 to 150,000 distinct CDR3 sequences, 94% recorded once. The sample consisted of CD4+ T cells from PBMCs. Receptors were obtained from a human donor in good health.

The chain is built from TRBV20-1 and TRBJ1-5; a possible D gene is TRBD1 (5 bases). V lost 0 bases to trimming and J lost 5 bases, with 17 bases between them. Germline V gene data show CDR1 as DFQATT and CDR2 as SNEGSKA (reference sequence). The CDR3 contains 16 residues. CDR3 loop: CSARDGGGSWDQPQHF. DNA for the CDR3: TGCAGTGCTAGAGATGGGGGGGGAAGTTGGGATCAGCCCCAGCATTTT.

The table lists this clonotype with a count of one. The rearrangement joins TRBV20-1 to TRBJ2-5; the match to TRBD2 covers 7 bases. The trim removed 2 bases at V and 3 bases at J, leaving 6 bases unmatched. CDR3 size: 14 residues. From germline, CDR1 is DFQATT and CDR2 SNEGSKA (reference sequence). The CDR3 is CSARYFAGEETQYF. The CDR3 region has the DNA TGCAGTGCTAGATATTTCGCGGGAGAAGAGACCCAGTACTTC.

This clonotype was detected only once. The chain joins TRBV2 to TRBJ2-7; D possibly uses TRBD1 or TRBD2 (5 bases each). The V gene's germline CDR1 is SNHLY and CDR2 FYNNEI. The CDR3 runs to 13 residues. Trimming stripped 6 bases from V and 8 bases from J, with 17 bases between. The CDR3 DNA follows: TGTGCCAGCAGCGGGACGGAGCCACAGAAGCAGTACTTC. Its translation is CASSGTEPQKQYF.

In its sample, this clonotype was seen a few times. V usage is TRBV6-6 and J usage is TRBJ2-7, with 9 nucleotides matching TRBD1. Germline V gives CDR1 MNHNY, CDR2 SVGAGI (reference sequence). J was trimmed by 2 bases and V by 4 bases; bases with no gene match: 6. The CDR3 runs to 15 residues. CDR3 sequence reads: CASSFTGQGPYEQYF. CDR3 bases: TGTGCCAGCAGTTTTACGGGACAGGGACCCTACGAGCAGTACTTC.

The chain uses TRBV4-1 and TRBJ1-2, with unresolved D. The CDR3 runs to 14 residues. The germline V and J ends were trimmed by 4 bases and 8 bases, with 17 bases remaining between them. Germline lookup yields CDR1 MGHRA and CDR2 YSYEKL. CDR3 loop: CASSPASLRRGYTF. The CDR3 DNA follows: TGCGCCAGCAGCCCGGCATCCCTTAGGAGAGGCTACACCTTC.

The CDR3: CASSQDRNEQFF. The CDR3, as DNA: TGTGCCAGCAGCCAAGACAGGAATGAGCAGTTCTTC. The gene calls are TRBV7-9 and TRBJ2-1; a weak D match, TRBD1 (6 bases). Germline CDR1 and CDR2: SEHNR and FQNEAQ (reference sequence). The CDR3 totals 12 residues. The V and J ends lost 5 bases and 7 bases respectively, with 9 bases between them. Complete variable domain (other parts from reference TRBV7-9 and TRBJ2-1): DTGVSQNPRHKITKRGQNVTFRCDPISEHNRLYWYRQTLGQGPEFLTYFQNEAQLEKSRLLSDRFSAERPKGSFSTLEIQRTEQGDSAMYLCASSQDRNEQFFGPGTRLTVL.

The rearrangement uses TRBV20-1 and TRBJ2-3; D remains unclear. The germline V gene has CDR1 DFQATT and CDR2 SNEGSKA (reference sequence). V gave up 0 bases and J gave up 6 bases, with 19 bases separating them. CDR3 size: 16 residues. CDR3 residues: CSARDSEAWSLDTQYF. The CDR3 nucleotides read TGCAGTGCTAGAGATTCGGAAGCGTGGAGCTTGGATACGCAGTATTTT.

The chain carries TRBV20-1 and TRBJ1-2, with D tentatively TRBD1 (6 bases). The germline gives CDR1 DFQATT, CDR2 SNEGSKA (reference sequence). This CDR3 contains 11 residues. The germline V and J ends were trimmed by 7 bases and 7 bases, with 13 bases remaining between them. The CDR3 protein is CSVQGFRGYTF. For the CDR3, the DNA is TGCAGTGTCCAGGGGTTCCGTGGCTACACCTTC.

The chain is built from TRBV13 and TRBJ1-1; 9 bases match TRBD1. The germline V gene encodes CDR1 PRHDT and CDR2 FYEKMQ (reference sequence). The CDR3 contains 15 residues. J was trimmed by 4 bases and V by 5 bases; bases with no gene match: 8. This CDR3 is CASSLEDRGRTEAFF. CDR3 nucleotide sequence: TGTGCCAGCAGCCTAGAGGACAGGGGTCGCACTGAAGCTTTCTTT.

This chain uses TRBV7-8 with TRBJ1-2, with D maybe TRBD1 (6 bases). The CDR3 totals 13 residues. Germline-derived CDR1 and CDR2 are SGHVS and FQNEAQ. Trimming pared 5 bases from V and 4 bases from J, leaving 11 bases between. In DNA form, the CDR3 reads TGTGCCAGCAGCCACAGGGACCTCTATGGCTACACCTTC. Its translation: CASSHRDLYGYTF.

This rearrangement joins TRBV7-6 to TRBJ1-1; D ambiguous. Trimming stripped 0 bases from V and 0 bases from J, with 11 bases between. Germline V lookup: CDR1 SGHVS, CDR2 FNYEAQ. This CDR3 has 16 residues. The CDR3 loop is CASSLAALVMNTEAFF. For the CDR3, the DNA is TGTGCCAGCAGCTTAGCTGCACTAGTTATGAACACTGAAGCTTTCTTT.

The rearrangement joins TRBV19 to TRBJ2-2, with TRBD2 matching over 7 bases. This CDR3 has 15 amino acids. Losses at the gene ends were 4 bases for V and 5 bases for J; bases not matched to a gene: 7. Germline V gene data show CDR1 as LNHDA and CDR2 as SQIVND (reference sequence). CDR3 residues: CASSRRGRRTGELFF. CDR3 nucleotides: TGTGCCAGTAGTAGGCGCGGGAGACGGACCGGGGAGCTGTTTTTT.

The J gene is TRBJ2-1, the V gene TRBV29-1, with TRBD2 identical over 8 bases. The germline CDR1 and CDR2 sequences are SQVTM and ANQGSEA. This CDR3 contains 14 residues. V was pared by 4 bases and J by 10 bases, with 12 bases of the junction left unmatched. The CDR3 DNA is TGCAGCGTTGGACGGGAGGGCCTCTCAGGAGAGCAGTTCTTC. This codes for CSVGREGLSGEQFF.

This chain links TRBV15 with TRBJ2-1, with 14 bases that match TRBD2. V dropped 5 bases and J dropped 8; count of bases not matched to a gene: 8. There are 16 residues in the CDR3. CDR1 is LNHNV, CDR2 YYDKDF, per germline (reference sequence). Here the CDR3 DNA reads TGTGCCACCAGCGAGCGGACTAGCGGGAGGTCGGATGAGCAGTTCTTC. It is translated as CATSERTSGRSDEQFF.